The table lists the clone carrying this T cell receptor (beta chain) with a count of one. Its antigen is not known. The data were taken from a study of PD-1 blockade in classical Hodgkin lymphoma. Exposure to brentuximab vedotin varied, and each patient had relapsed following autologous stem cell transplantation. General study findings and limits: Unlike CD8+ TCR diversity, which did not rise significantly by C4D1, CD4+ TCR diversity did.

This table comes from immunoSEQ multiplex PCR, and its TCRdb copy is limited to in-frame clones, with some not included. The table shows 98,000 or so clones, with around 89% occurring only once. The clonotype comes from a human donor with classical Hodgkin lymphoma. The sequences come from peripheral blood mononuclear cells (PBMCs), collected before the second cycle of nivolumab.

The CDR3 DNA sequence: TGTGCCAGCAGTTTATTACTTCTCCACAGGATCTGGGTTTACGAGCAGTACTTC. It codes for CASSLLLLHRIWVYEQYF. The rearrangement links TRBV27 to TRBJ2-7, with a tentative D call TRBD1 (5 bases). V lost 1 base to trimming and J lost 4 bases, with 23 bases between them. Germline lookup yields CDR1 MNHEY and CDR2 SMNVEV (reference sequence). The CDR3 has 18 residues.